Here is one T cell receptor beta chain with its context. The antigen is not known. This record comes from a study of T cell repertoires in cytomegalovirus infection. Overall study: Public TCR beta signatures provided an indication of both CMV infection and a matching HLA type.

TCRdb reanalysed the reads using MiXCR and keeps one entry per CDR3 protein. The sample contains approximately 500,000 distinct CDR3 sequences, about 15% of which appear only once. V lost 0 bases to trimming and J lost 7 bases; unmatched junction nucleotides: 4. The CDR3 is 14 amino acids. The germline CDR1 and CDR2 sequences are SQVTM and ANQGSEA. Study results and limitations: Ex vivo, HLA-C-restricted CMV-specific TCR beta clonotypes prevailed over the rest of the response. Cumulated frequencies of public TCR beta families served to identify carriers of CMV plus the relevant HLA.

Sequenced input: CD8+ T cells from PBMCs. V and J are TRBV29-1 and TRBJ2-4; 9 bases line up with TRBD1. This clonotype originated in a human donor in good health (CMV status not recorded). Some clones in this sample may be carry-over from other donors' samples. The CDR3 reads CSVEDTTGGNIQYF. In DNA, the CDR3 is TGCAGCGTTGAAGATACGACAGGGGGGAACATTCAGTACTTC.